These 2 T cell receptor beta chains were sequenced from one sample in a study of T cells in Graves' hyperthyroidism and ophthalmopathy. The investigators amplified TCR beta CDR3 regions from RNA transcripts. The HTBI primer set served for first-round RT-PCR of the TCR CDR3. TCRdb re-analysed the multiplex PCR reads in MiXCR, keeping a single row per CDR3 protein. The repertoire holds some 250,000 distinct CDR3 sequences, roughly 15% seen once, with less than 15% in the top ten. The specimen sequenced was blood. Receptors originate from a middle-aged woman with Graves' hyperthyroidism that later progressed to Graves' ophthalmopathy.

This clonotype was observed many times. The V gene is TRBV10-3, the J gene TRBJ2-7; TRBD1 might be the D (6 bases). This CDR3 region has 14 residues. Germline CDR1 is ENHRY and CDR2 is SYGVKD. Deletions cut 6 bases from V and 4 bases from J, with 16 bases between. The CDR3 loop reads CAIRSLGAEYEQYF. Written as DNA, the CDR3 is TGTGCCATCAGATCCCTGGGGGCGGAATACGAGCAGTACTTC.

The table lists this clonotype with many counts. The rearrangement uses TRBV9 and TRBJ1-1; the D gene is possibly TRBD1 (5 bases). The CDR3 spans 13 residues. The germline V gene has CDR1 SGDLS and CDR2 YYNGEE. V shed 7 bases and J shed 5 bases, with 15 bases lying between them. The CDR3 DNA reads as TGTGCCAGCGGACGGGGGTTGAGTACTGAAGCTTTCTTT. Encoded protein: CASGRGLSTEAFF.